Below are 14 T cell receptor beta chains sequenced from a single sample in a study of neurological immune-mediated disorders. Each CDR3 protein is one row after TCRdb ran MiXCR on the 5' RACE reads. The sample lists 87,000 or so distinct CDR3 sequences; around 3.4% were seen once. Sequencing input: PBMCs. All receptors come from a woman in her 50s with multiple sclerosis.

This clonotype was seen repeatedly, ten times or more. V and J are TRBV6-5 and TRBJ1-4; 9 nucleotides agree with TRBD1. The trim removed 8 bases at V and 7 bases at J, leaving 14 bases unmatched. CDR1 and CDR2 (germline): MNHEY, SVGAGI. The length of the CDR3 is 16 residues. The CDR3 DNA reads as TGTGCCAGCGGAACCTCGACAGGGGGTTTTTCTGAAAAACTGTTTTTT. This codes for CASGTSTGGFSEKLFF.

This clonotype was seen many times. At one end, the junction sequence differs from germline, possibly due to a read error. This rearrangement joins TRBV3-1 to TRBJ1-1; 11 bases match TRBD1. The CDR3 is made up of 19 amino acids. CDR1 LGHDT and CDR2 YNNKEL come from the germline V gene (reference sequence). The CDR3 sequence is CASSQGTGGFRDGNTEAFF. In DNA, the CDR3 is TGTGCCAGCAGTCAAGGGACAGGGGGTTTTAGAGACGGGAACACTGAAGCTTTCTTT.

This clonotype was seen at least ten times. The chain carries TRBV5-1 and TRBJ2-5; TRBD2 aligns across 8 bases. Germline CDR1 and CDR2: SGHRS and YFSETQ. CDR3 length: 16 amino acids. V shed 0 bases, J shed 7 bases, and the junction held 11 bases outside the gene matches. The CDR3 DNA reads TGCGCCAGCAGCTTGGCTGGTAGCGGGGACGGATTGACCCAGTACTTC. This codes for CASSLAGSGDGLTQYF. Looking up the rest from reference TRBV5-1 and TRBJ2-5 gives the full variable domain: KAGVTQTPRYLIKTRGQQVTLSCSPISGHRSVSWYQQTPGQGLQFLFEYFSETQRNKGNFPGRFSGRQFSNSRSEMNVSTLELGDSALYLCASSLAGSGDGLTQYFGPGTRLLVL.

This clonotype was found many times. The gene calls are TRBV6-1 and TRBJ2-1; 7 bases match TRBD1. The J segment lost 9 bases and the V segment lost 3 bases, leaving 14 bases of the junction unmatched. The CDR3 length is 16 residues. Germline CDR1 reads MNHNS; CDR2 reads SASEGT. For the CDR3, the DNA is TGTGCCAGCAGTGACTCGATGGAGACAGGGCTCTGTGAGCAGTTCTTC. Residues: CASSDSMETGLCEQFF.

This clonotype was recorded many times. The rearrangement links TRBV29-1 to TRBJ2-2; no reliable D call. V was pared by 4 bases and J by 3 bases, with 6 bases between. The CDR3 is made up of 12 amino acids. Germline lookup yields CDR1 SQVTM and CDR2 ANQGSEA. The CDR3 nucleotides are TGCAGCGTTGTTTGGGACACCGGGGAGCTGTTTTTT. Encoded protein: CSVVWDTGELFF.

This clonotype was counted ten times or more. The chain uses TRBV20-1 and TRBJ1-1; D is uncertain. The CDR3 contains 13 residues. V dropped 3 bases and J dropped 2 bases, with 10 bases sitting between them. Germline V gene sequence: CDR1 DFQATT, CDR2 SNEGSKA (reference sequence). The CDR3 nucleotides read TGCAGTGCTAGTCGTGGACCTAACACTGAAGCTTTCTTT. Residues: CSASRGPNTEAFF.

In its sample, this clonotype was seen many times. This chain joins TRBV6-4 and TRBJ1-1; a possible D gene is TRBD1 (5 bases). Trimming shortened V by 6 bases and J by 1 base, and 15 bases separated the two germline ends. CDR1 and CDR2 (germline): MRHNA, SNTAGT. This CDR3 contains 15 residues. The CDR3 DNA reads as TGTGCCAGCAGGAGATTGGGACTGCAGAACACTGAAGCTTTCTTT. Amino acids: CASRRLGLQNTEAFF.

V is TRBV5-1 and J is TRBJ2-3; 10 nucleotides match TRBD2. There are 14 residues in the CDR3. Germline trimming cut 5 bases from V and 2 bases from J; bases unmatched to any gene: 2. CDR1 and CDR2 (germline): SGHRS, YFSETQ. CDR3 in DNA: TGCGCCAGCAGAAGCGGGGGGGTCACAGATACGCAGTATTTT. It yields the protein CASRSGGVTDTQYF.

This sequence joins TRBV6-2 or TRBV6-3 and TRBJ2-2; D not resolved. Germline V gives CDR1 MNHEY, CDR2 SVGEGT. The CDR3 covers 13 residues. Trimming stripped 6 bases from V and 5 bases from J, with 10 bases between. The CDR3 here is CASRRASTGELFF. The CDR3 bases are TGTGCCAGCAGACGGGCCTCAACCGGGGAGCTGTTTTTT.

This clonotype came up many times. This chain uses TRBV6-5 with TRBJ2-1; TRBD2 might be the D (6 bases). Per the germline V gene, CDR1 is MNHEY and CDR2 is SVGAGI. Trimming shortened V by 4 bases and J by 3 bases, and 10 bases separated the two germline ends. This CDR3 is built from 14 residues. CDR3 bases: TGTGCCAGCAGTTCCCTCGGGGGCTACAATGAGCAGTTCTTC. Translation: CASSSLGGYNEQFF.

This clonotype has at least ten counts. The J gene is TRBJ2-1, the V gene TRBV7-2; 8 bases line up with TRBD1. The germline gives CDR1 SGHTA, CDR2 FQGNSA. The CDR3 has 14 residues. Trimming took 6 bases from V and 2 from J; bases not matched to a gene: 3. In nucleotides, the CDR3 is TGTGCCAGCAGAAGGACAGGGACCTACAATGAGCAGTTCTTC. Protein: CASRRTGTYNEQFF.

This clonotype was detected ten times or more. The chain combines TRBV27 with TRBJ2-2, with D maybe TRBD1 (5 bases). The germline V gene encodes CDR1 MNHEY and CDR2 SMNVEV (reference sequence). V lost 6 bases to trimming and J lost 4 bases, with 21 bases between them. This CDR3 spans 17 amino acids. CDR3 sequence (DNA): TGTGCCAGCAGAATAGGGGTCAGGGCTCCGGGCACCGGGGAGCTGTTTTTT. This codes for CASRIGVRAPGTGELFF.

There are many counts of this clonotype. The chain couples TRBV5-1 to TRBJ2-1, with TRBD2 identical over 14 bases. Trimming removed 3 bases from V and 7 bases from J; junction bases left unmatched: 3. This CDR3 has 15 amino acids. Germline V gene lookup returns CDR1 SGHRS and CDR2 YFSETQ. The CDR3 sequence: CASSSGLAGVNEQFF. The CDR3 nucleotides are TGCGCCAGCAGCTCGGGACTAGCGGGGGTGAATGAGCAGTTCTTC. Based on the CDR3 plus reference TRBV5-1 and TRBJ2-1, the full variable domain is KAGVTQTPRYLIKTRGQQVTLSCSPISGHRSVSWYQQTPGQGLQFLFEYFSETQRNKGNFPGRFSGRQFSNSRSEMNVSTLELGDSALYLCASSSGLAGVNEQFFGPGTRLTVL.

About this clonotype itself: Being one base from a much bigger clone, this may be a read error. The CDR3 DNA follows: TGTGCCACCAGTGATACCGGGACTAAGAAAGAGCAGTACTTC. It encodes CATSDTGTKKEQYF. The genes are TRBV24-1 and TRBJ2-7, with 7 bases aligning to TRBD2. This CDR3 region has 14 residues. Germline assignment: CDR1 KGHDR and CDR2 SFDVKD. Trimming removed 3 bases from V and 7 bases from J; junction bases left unmatched: 8.